The rows below give T cell receptor beta chains drawn from one sample of a study of T cell changes during pregnancy in multiple sclerosis. The data were produced by immunoSEQ multiplex PCR, yet TCRdb's version contains in-frame clones alone and is incomplete. Of around 50,000 clones listed, 75% to 90% were seen once; the top ten hold approximately 8%. Sequencing was performed on CD8+ T cells from peripheral blood mononuclear cells, taken in the second trimester of pregnancy. These receptors were collected from a female donor with multiple sclerosis, enrolled in a pregnancy study. The CDR3 runs from the conserved cysteine through the conserved F or W. D genes are given only for firm matches. Not all rows give a size; the values are once, few, many and, for expanded clones, a class.

CDR3: CASSSGTALTYTF; DNA: TGTGCCAGCAGCTCTGGGACAGCCTTAACCTACACCTTC; D: TRBD1; size: .; J: TRBJ1-2; V: TRBV7-8
CDR3: CASSPTGEPYEQYF; DNA: TGTGCCAGCAGCCCTACAGGGGAGCCCTACGAGCAGTACTTC; D: TRBD1; size: .; J: TRBJ2-7; V: TRBV7-9
CDR3: CATSRDRGGDSPLHF; DNA: TGTGCCACCAGCAGAGATAGGGGGGGGGATTCACCCCTCCACTTT; D: .; size: .; J: TRBJ1-6; V: TRBV15
CDR3: CASSLSRGRTEKLFF; DNA: TGTGCCAGCAGCCTGAGTAGGGGGAGAACAGAAAAACTGTTTTTT; D: .; size: .; J: TRBJ1-4; V: TRBV7-9
CDR3: CASSTSTSGGSDTQYF; DNA: TGTGCCAGTAGTACGTCGACTAGCGGGGGTTCAGATACGCAGTATTTT; D: TRBD2; size: large; J: TRBJ2-3; V: TRBV19
CDR3: CASSSLPYEQYF; DNA: TGTGCCAGCAGCTCTCTCCCCTACGAGCAGTACTTC; D: .; size: .; J: TRBJ2-7; V: TRBV11-2
CDR3: CASSVGEAGELFF; DNA: TGTGCCAGCAGCGTGGGGGAGGCCGGGGAGCTGTTTTTT; D: .; size: .; J: TRBJ2-2; V: TRBV9
CDR3: CAWISLFGETQYF; DNA: TGTGCCTGGATTTCCCTTTTCGGAGAGACCCAGTACTTC; D: .; size: .; J: TRBJ2-5; V: TRBV30
CDR3: CASSFTGGTDTQYF; DNA: TGTGCCAGCAGTTTTACGGGGGGAACAGATACGCAGTATTTT; D: TRBD2; size: few; J: TRBJ2-3; V: TRBV28
CDR3: CASSVSDLAGGPNTGELFF; DNA: TGTGCCAGCAGCGTATCCGACCTAGCGGGGGGGCCGAACACCGGGGAGCTGTTTTTT; D: TRBD2; size: .; J: TRBJ2-2; V: TRBV9
CDR3: CASRRYGTGWNTIYF; DNA: TGCGCCAGCAGGAGATACGGGACAGGGTGGAACACCATATATTTT; D: TRBD1; size: .; J: TRBJ1-3; V: TRBV5-1
CDR3: CASSLGQDSNQPQHF; DNA: TGTGCCAGCAGCTTAGGACAGGATAGCAATCAGCCCCAGCATTTT; D: .; size: .; J: TRBJ1-5; V: TRBV7-9
CDR3: CAISETGEPQNIQYF; DNA: TGTGCCATCAGTGAGACAGGGGAGCCCCAAAACATTCAGTACTTC; D: TRBD1; size: .; J: TRBJ2-4; V: TRBV10-3
CDR3: CASSYGGENTEAFF; DNA: TGTGCCAGCAGTTACGGGGGGGAGAACACTGAAGCTTTCTTT; D: .; size: .; J: TRBJ1-1; V: TRBV6-5
CDR3: CASSQPSSYNSPLHF; DNA: TGCGCCAGCAGCCAACCGAGCTCCTATAATTCACCCCTCCACTTT; D: .; size: once; J: TRBJ1-6; V: TRBV4-1
CDR3: CASSYSGSSMAGYTF; DNA: TGTGCCAGCAGTTACTCGGGCAGTTCAATGGCTGGCTACACCTTC; D: .; size: .; J: TRBJ1-2; V: TRBV6-5
CDR3: CASSSDRGHEQYF; DNA: TGTGCCAGCAGCTCGGACAGGGGCCACGAGCAGTACTTC; D: TRBD1; size: .; J: TRBJ2-7; V: TRBV7-9
CDR3: CASSQPGAEQYF; DNA: TGTGCCAGCAGCCAACCAGGGGCCGAGCAGTACTTC; D: .; size: .; J: TRBJ2-7; V: TRBV14
CDR3: CASSLAAGASYEQYF; DNA: TGTGCCAGCAGCTTAGCTGCAGGGGCCTCCTACGAGCAGTACTTC; D: .; size: .; J: TRBJ2-7; V: TRBV7-2
CDR3: CASSSNRVGEQYF; DNA: TGTGCCAGCAGCTCCAACAGGGTGGGCGAGCAGTACTTC; D: .; size: .; J: TRBJ2-7; V: TRBV7-6
CDR3: CASSVGVGTDTQYF; DNA: TGTGCCAGCAGCGTCGGAGTAGGCACAGATACGCAGTATTTT; D: .; size: .; J: TRBJ2-3; V: TRBV11-2
CDR3: CASSPGSSFGNEKLFF; DNA: TGTGCCAGTAGTCCCGGTAGCTCCTTCGGCAATGAAAAACTGTTTTTT; D: .; size: once; J: TRBJ1-4; V: TRBV27
CDR3: CASSFTGGEAFF; DNA: TGTGCCAGCAGTTTTACAGGGGGCGAAGCTTTCTTT; D: TRBD1; size: .; J: TRBJ1-1; V: TRBV6-5
CDR3: CASSSGAGGRNEQFF; DNA: TGTGCCAGCAGCTCCGGGGCGGGGGGGCGGAATGAGCAGTTCTTC; D: TRBD2; size: .; J: TRBJ2-1; V: TRBV11-2
CDR3: CASSLEGEARGYTF; DNA: TGTGCCAGCAGCTTAGAAGGAGAGGCACGTGGCTACACCTTC; D: .; size: once; J: TRBJ1-2; V: TRBV7-8
CDR3: CASSVGPGQGARQSGYTF; DNA: TGTGCCAGCAGCGTGGGACCGGGACAGGGGGCACGGCAATCCGGCTACACCTTC; D: TRBD1; size: .; J: TRBJ1-2; V: TRBV5-6
CDR3: CASQEGSNQPQHF; DNA: TGTGCCAGCCAGGAGGGGAGTAATCAGCCCCAGCATTTT; D: .; size: once; J: TRBJ1-5; V: TRBV5-6
CDR3: CAWSVGRTYEQYF; DNA: TGTGCCTGGAGTGTGGGCAGGACCTACGAGCAGTACTTC; D: .; size: .; J: TRBJ2-7; V: TRBV30
CDR3: CASSPRRAGELFF; DNA: TGTGCCAGCAGCCCGCGGAGAGCCGGGGAGCTGTTTTTT; D: .; size: .; J: TRBJ2-2; V: TRBV7-9
CDR3: CASSDGGGTSNEQFF; DNA: TGTGCCAGCAGTGACGGGGGCGGGACTAGCAATGAGCAGTTCTTC; D: TRBD2; size: .; J: TRBJ2-1; V: TRBV6-4
CDR3: CASSKEDLLDPRQGDYGYTF; DNA: TGTGCCAGCTCAAAAGAAGACTTGCTTGACCCAAGACAGGGGGACTATGGCTACACCTTC; D: TRBD1; size: .; J: TRBJ1-2; V: TRBV18
CDR3: CASSWGDSGANVLTF; DNA: TGTGCCAGCAGCTGGGGGGATTCTGGGGCCAACGTCCTGACTTTC; D: .; size: .; J: TRBJ2-6; V: TRBV7-9
CDR3: CASSPGGSVGYGYTF; DNA: TGTGCCAGCAGCCCCGGCGGATCGGTAGGCTATGGCTACACCTTC; D: .; size: .; J: TRBJ1-2; V: TRBV5-5
CDR3: CASSSGQGAFDSYEQYF; DNA: TGTGCCAGCAGTTCGGGACAGGGGGCATTCGATTCCTACGAGCAGTACTTC; D: TRBD1; size: .; J: TRBJ2-7; V: TRBV28
CDR3: CASMMGQEVNTIYF; DNA: TGTGCCAGCATGATGGGTCAGGAGGTAAACACCATATATTTT; D: .; size: few; J: TRBJ1-3; V: TRBV6-1
CDR3: CASSYGQVLYEQYF; DNA: TGTGCCAGCAGTTACGGACAGGTTCTCTACGAGCAGTACTTC; D: TRBD1; size: once; J: TRBJ2-7; V: TRBV6-5
CDR3: CAWDKNTEAFF; DNA: TGTGCCTGGGACAAGAACACTGAAGCTTTCTTT; D: .; size: .; J: TRBJ1-1; V: TRBV30
CDR3: CASSETSGGFQETQYF; DNA: TGTGCCAGCAGTGAAACGAGCGGGGGGTTCCAAGAGACCCAGTACTTC; D: TRBD2; size: .; J: TRBJ2-5; V: TRBV2
CDR3: CASSDRQGDSTDTQYF; DNA: TGTGCCAGCAGTGATCGACAGGGCGATAGCACAGATACGCAGTATTTT; D: TRBD1; size: .; J: TRBJ2-3; V: TRBV6-4
CDR3: CASRRGGGFPHEQYF; DNA: TGTGCCAGCAGGCGGGGCGGGGGCTTCCCCCACGAGCAGTACTTC; D: .; size: .; J: TRBJ2-7; V: TRBV27
CDR3: CASSPKGVGDQPQHF; DNA: TGTGCCAGCAGCCCGAAGGGGGTCGGCGATCAGCCCCAGCATTTT; D: .; size: .; J: TRBJ1-5; V: TRBV7-6
CDR3: CSVALQGGAWGEQYF; DNA: TGCAGCGTCGCTCTACAGGGTGGGGCGTGGGGCGAGCAGTACTTC; D: .; size: few; J: TRBJ2-7; V: TRBV29-1
CDR3: CASSVGGTGQFF; DNA: TGTGCCAGCAGCGTAGGAGGGACAGGGCAGTTCTTC; D: TRBD1; size: .; J: TRBJ2-1; V: TRBV9
CDR3: CASSQGQEFAGYTF; DNA: TGTGCCAGCAGCCAGGGACAGGAATTCGCTGGCTACACCTTC; D: TRBD1; size: .; J: TRBJ1-2; V: TRBV13
CDR3: CASSQGTASYEQYF; DNA: TGCGCCAGCAGCCAAGGGACAGCATCCTACGAGCAGTACTTC; D: .; size: .; J: TRBJ2-7; V: TRBV4-1
CDR3: CASSPLVAGGTDTQYF; DNA: TGCGCCAGCAGCCCCCTCGTGGCGGGGGGCACAGATACGCAGTATTTT; D: TRBD2; size: .; J: TRBJ2-3; V: TRBV4-1
CDR3: CASSYSGLQETQYF; DNA: TGTGCCAGCAGTTACTCGGGACTCCAAGAGACCCAGTACTTC; D: .; size: .; J: TRBJ2-5; V: TRBV6-5
CDR3: CASSLGPGLSNQPQHF; DNA: TGTGCCAGCAGCTTAGGACCAGGGTTAAGCAATCAGCCCCAGCATTTT; D: .; size: .; J: TRBJ1-5; V: TRBV7-8
CDR3: CASSRRIDRGARGETQYF; DNA: TGTGCCAGCAGCCGTCGGATTGACAGGGGGGCGCGCGGAGAGACCCAGTACTTC; D: TRBD1; size: few; J: TRBJ2-5; V: TRBV9
CDR3: CASSAGQGSTGELFF; DNA: TGTGCCAGCAGTGCGGGACAGGGATCGACCGGGGAGCTGTTTTTT; D: TRBD1; size: few; J: TRBJ2-2; V: TRBV6-4